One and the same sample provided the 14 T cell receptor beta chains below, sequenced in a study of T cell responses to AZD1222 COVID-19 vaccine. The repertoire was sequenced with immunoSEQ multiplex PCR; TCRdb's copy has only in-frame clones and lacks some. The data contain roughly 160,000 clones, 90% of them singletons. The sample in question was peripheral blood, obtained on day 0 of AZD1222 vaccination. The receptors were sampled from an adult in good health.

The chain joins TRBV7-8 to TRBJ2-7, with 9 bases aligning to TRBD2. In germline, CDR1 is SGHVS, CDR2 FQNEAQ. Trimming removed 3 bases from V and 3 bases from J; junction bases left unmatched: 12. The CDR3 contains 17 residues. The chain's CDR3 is CASSFNLMAGGNYEQYF. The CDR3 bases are TGTGCCAGCAGCTTTAACTTGATGGCGGGGGGGAACTACGAGCAGTACTTC.

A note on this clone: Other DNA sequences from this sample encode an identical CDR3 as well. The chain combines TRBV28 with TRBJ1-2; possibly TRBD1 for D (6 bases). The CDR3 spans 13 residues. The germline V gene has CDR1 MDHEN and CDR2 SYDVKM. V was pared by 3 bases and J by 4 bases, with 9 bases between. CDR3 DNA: TGTGCCAGCAGTTTCGGGACAACCTATGGCTACACCTTC. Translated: CASSFGTTYGYTF.

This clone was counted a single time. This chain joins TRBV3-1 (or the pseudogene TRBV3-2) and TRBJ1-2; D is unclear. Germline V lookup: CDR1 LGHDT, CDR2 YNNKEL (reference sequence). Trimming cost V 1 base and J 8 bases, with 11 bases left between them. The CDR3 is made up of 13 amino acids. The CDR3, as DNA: TGTGCCAGCAGCCAAGTGCCCAAAGGGGGCTACACCTTC. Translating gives CASSQVPKGGYTF.

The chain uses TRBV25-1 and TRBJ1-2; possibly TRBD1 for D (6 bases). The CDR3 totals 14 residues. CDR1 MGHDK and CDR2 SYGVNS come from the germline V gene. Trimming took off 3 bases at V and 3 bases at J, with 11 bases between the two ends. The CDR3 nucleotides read TGTGCCAGCAGTGAGTCAGGGGTGCACTATGGCTACACCTTC. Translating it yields CASSESGVHYGYTF.

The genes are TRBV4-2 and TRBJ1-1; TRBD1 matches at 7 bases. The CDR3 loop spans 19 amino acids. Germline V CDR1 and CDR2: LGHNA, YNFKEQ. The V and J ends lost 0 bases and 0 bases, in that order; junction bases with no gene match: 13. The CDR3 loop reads CASSQDAGTAKGMNTEAFF. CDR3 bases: TGTGCCAGCAGCCAAGATGCCGGGACAGCAAAGGGGATGAACACTGAAGCTTTCTTT.

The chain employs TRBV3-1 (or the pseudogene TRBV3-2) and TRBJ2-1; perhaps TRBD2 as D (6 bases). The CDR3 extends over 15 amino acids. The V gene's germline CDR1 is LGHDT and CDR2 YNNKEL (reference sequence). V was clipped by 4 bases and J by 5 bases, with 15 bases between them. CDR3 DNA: TGTGCCAGCAGCCCCTCCGGCGGGGCTAACAATGAGCAGTTCTTC. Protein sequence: CASSPSGGANNEQFF.

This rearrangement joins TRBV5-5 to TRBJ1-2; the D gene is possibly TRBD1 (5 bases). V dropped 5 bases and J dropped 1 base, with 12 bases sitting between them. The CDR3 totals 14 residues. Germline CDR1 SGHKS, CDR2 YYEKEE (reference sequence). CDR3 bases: TGTGCCAGCAGGGGAGACAGCTATAACTATGGCTACACCTTC. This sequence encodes CASRGDSYNYGYTF.

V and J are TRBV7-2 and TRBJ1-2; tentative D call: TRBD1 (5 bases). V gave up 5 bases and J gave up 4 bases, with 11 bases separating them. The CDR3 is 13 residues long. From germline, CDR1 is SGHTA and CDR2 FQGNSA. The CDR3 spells CASSDQGPYGYTF. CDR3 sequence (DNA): TGTGCCAGCAGCGACCAGGGACCCTATGGCTACACCTTC.

This CDR3 is CASSLGGLSNQPQHF. DNA for the CDR3: TGTGCCAGCAGCCTGGGAGGCCTCAGCAATCAGCCCCAGCATTTT. The chain combines TRBV6-2 or TRBV6-3 with TRBJ1-5; D gene uncertain. Trimming took off 6 bases at V and 1 base at J, with 13 bases between the two ends. The CDR3 has 15 amino acids. Germline V gene sequence: CDR1 MNHEY, CDR2 SVGEGT.

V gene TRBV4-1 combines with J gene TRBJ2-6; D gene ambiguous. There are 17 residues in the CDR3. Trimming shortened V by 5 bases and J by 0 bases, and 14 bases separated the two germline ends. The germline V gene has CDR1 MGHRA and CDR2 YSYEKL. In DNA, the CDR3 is TGCGCCAGCAGCGCAACGAAGGAAAGCTCTGGGGCCAACGTCCTGACTTTC. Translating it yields CASSATKESSGANVLTF.

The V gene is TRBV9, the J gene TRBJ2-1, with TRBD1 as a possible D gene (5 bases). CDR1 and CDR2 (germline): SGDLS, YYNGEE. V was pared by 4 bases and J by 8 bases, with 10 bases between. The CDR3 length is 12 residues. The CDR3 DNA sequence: TGTGCCAGCAGCCTCGAAGGGGATGAGCAGTTCTTC. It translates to CASSLEGDEQFF.

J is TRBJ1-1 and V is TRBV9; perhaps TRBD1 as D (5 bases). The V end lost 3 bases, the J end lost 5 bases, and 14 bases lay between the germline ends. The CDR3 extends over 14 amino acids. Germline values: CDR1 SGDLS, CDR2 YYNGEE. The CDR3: CASSELSGKTEAFF. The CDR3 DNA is TGTGCCAGCAGCGAACTCTCAGGGAAGACTGAAGCTTTCTTT.

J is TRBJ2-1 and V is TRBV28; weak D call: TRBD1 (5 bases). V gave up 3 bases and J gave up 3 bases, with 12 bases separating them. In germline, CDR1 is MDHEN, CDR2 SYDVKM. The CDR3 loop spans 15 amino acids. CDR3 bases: TGTGCCAGCAGTTTTGAAGGGGCCTACTACAATGAGCAGTTCTTC. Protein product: CASSFEGAYYNEQFF.

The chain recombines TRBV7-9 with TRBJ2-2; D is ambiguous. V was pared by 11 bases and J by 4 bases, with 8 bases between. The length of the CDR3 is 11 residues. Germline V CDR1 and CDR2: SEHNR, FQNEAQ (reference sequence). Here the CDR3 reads CAPSRTGELFF. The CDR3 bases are TGTGCCCCCTCGCGCACCGGGGAGCTGTTTTTT.